The rows below give T cell receptor beta chains drawn from one sample of a study of cytomegalovirus exposure and HLA in healthy donors. Some clones are missing from TCRdb's copy, which holds only in-frame ones; the method was immunoSEQ multiplex PCR. The sample has fewer than 80,000 clones, roughly 75% seen once. Sequencing was performed on PBMCs. All receptors derive from a woman aged 25-40 years in good health and CMV-seronegative. The CDR3 runs from the conserved cysteine through the conserved F or W. Fields, in order: V gene, CDR3 length, clone size, J gene, D gene, CDR3 DNA, CDR3 protein. The D gene is left open where the match is weak. Clone size is given for some rows only: seen once, a few or many times, or a class if the clone is expanded.

V: TRBV11-3; length: 15; size: -; J: TRBJ2-2; D: TRBD2; DNA: TGTGCCAGCAGCTTGGAGACTAGCTCCACCGGGGAGCTGTTTTTT; CDR3: CASSLETSSTGELFF
V: TRBV7-3; length: 12; size: -; J: TRBJ2-5; D: -; DNA: TGTGCCAGCAGCTTCAACAGGGAGACCCAGTACTTC; CDR3: CASSFNRETQYF
V: TRBV28; length: 14; size: -; J: TRBJ2-2; D: -; DNA: TGTGCCAGCAGTCACGGGACTCGCCCCGGGGAGCTGTTTTTT; CDR3: CASSHGTRPGELFF
V: TRBV27; length: 15; size: -; J: TRBJ2-7; D: TRBD1; DNA: TGTGCCAGCAGCTGGGGACAGGGGATCAGCTACGAGCAGTACTTC; CDR3: CASSWGQGISYEQYF
V: TRBV2; length: 18; size: -; J: TRBJ2-5; D: TRBD2; DNA: TGTGCCAGCAGTGGAAAAGCGGGAGAGGGGGGGTACCAAGAGACCCAGTACTTC; CDR3: CASSGKAGEGGYQETQYF
V: TRBV5-1; length: 16; size: few; J: TRBJ1-4; D: -; DNA: TGCGCCAGCAGCTTTGAGTCGGGAGGGGCAGGTGAAAAACTGTTTTTT; CDR3: CASSFESGGAGEKLFF
V: TRBV5-4; length: 14; size: -; J: TRBJ2-3; D: -; DNA: TGTGCCAGCAGCTTGTTTCAGATCACAGATACGCAGTATTTT; CDR3: CASSLFQITDTQYF
V: TRBV28; length: 13; size: few; J: TRBJ2-7; D: -; DNA: TGTGCCAGCTCCCCCCGGGGGTCCTGGGGGCAGTACTTC; CDR3: CASSPRGSWGQYF
V: TRBV7-8; length: 15; size: -; J: TRBJ2-1; D: TRBD2; DNA: TGTGCCAGCAGCATCTCTAGCGGGAGGGCCGTAGAGCAGTTCTTC; CDR3: CASSISSGRAVEQFF
V: TRBV10-3; length: 14; size: -; J: TRBJ1-3; D: -; DNA: TGTGCCATCCTTCGTGATGCGGGGGGAAACACCATATATTTT; CDR3: CAILRDAGGNTIYF
V: TRBV11-2; length: 16; size: few; J: TRBJ2-5; D: TRBD2; DNA: TGTGCCAGCAGCTGGGGTGCGGGAGGGCCCGGGGAGACCCAGTACTTC; CDR3: CASSWGAGGPGETQYF
V: TRBV6-1; length: 14; size: -; J: TRBJ1-5; D: TRBD1; DNA: TGTGCCAGCAGCCGACAGGGGGCAAATCAGCCCCAGCATTTT; CDR3: CASSRQGANQPQHF
V: TRBV2; length: 17; size: few; J: TRBJ2-3; D: -; DNA: TGTGCCAGCAGTGATGGGGGGAGCGGATCGGGCACAGATACGCAGTATTTT; CDR3: CASSDGGSGSGTDTQYF
V: TRBV5-4; length: 15; size: -; J: TRBJ2-5; D: TRBD1; DNA: TGTGCCAGCAGCTCCCTTCGACAGGGGATGGAGACCCAGTACTTC; CDR3: CASSSLRQGMETQYF
V: TRBV2; length: 11; size: -; J: TRBJ1-5; D: -; DNA: TGTGCCAGGAACAGGGACCAGCCCCAGCATTTT; CDR3: CARNRDQPQHF
V: TRBV30; length: 15; size: -; J: TRBJ2-3; D: TRBD2; DNA: TGTGCCTGGAGTTTGAGCGGGAGTGAAACAGATACGCAGTATTTT; CDR3: CAWSLSGSETDTQYF
V: TRBV27; length: 16; size: -; J: TRBJ2-1; D: TRBD2; DNA: TGTGCCAGCAGTTGGGGAACTCTAGCGGGAGGCAATGAGCAGTTCTTC; CDR3: CASSWGTLAGGNEQFF
V: TRBV6-1; length: 15; size: -; J: TRBJ2-1; D: TRBD2; DNA: TGTGCCAGCAGTGGAAGGACTAGCGCCTACAATGAGCAGTTCTTC; CDR3: CASSGRTSAYNEQFF
V: TRBV9; length: 18; size: -; J: TRBJ2-1; D: -; DNA: TGTGCCAGCAGCGTAGCTTCGAGTCTAGCGAACTCCTACAATGAGCAGTTCTTC; CDR3: CASSVASSLANSYNEQFF
V: TRBV6-5; length: 14; size: -; J: TRBJ2-7; D: TRBD1; DNA: TGTGCCAGCAGCCGGGACAGATCAACCTACGAGCAGTACTTC; CDR3: CASSRDRSTYEQYF
V: TRBV27; length: 14; size: few; J: TRBJ2-7; D: TRBD1; DNA: TGTGCCAGCAGTTCCGGGGACAGCGTCTACGAGCAGTACTTC; CDR3: CASSSGDSVYEQYF
V: TRBV5-1; length: 13; size: -; J: TRBJ2-1; D: -; DNA: TGCGCCAGCAGCTTCTATAGCTACAATGAGCAGTTCTTC; CDR3: CASSFYSYNEQFF
V: TRBV19; length: 14; size: -; J: TRBJ2-7; D: -; DNA: TGTGCCAGTAGTAACTCGGACAGTTTACGCGAGCAGTACTTC; CDR3: CASSNSDSLREQYF